What follows describes a single T cell receptor beta chain. Antigen specificity is unknown. These data come from a study of monozygotic twins with inflammatory bowel disease. Researchers used approximately 3,800 ng of total RNA for each TCR library. There were eight separate reactions per sample in which cDNA was made. TCRdb re-called the 5' RACE reads; one entry per CDR3 protein, DNA not given. This sample's table has over 120,000 distinct CDR3 sequences. Study observations and caveats: IBD patients exhibited fewer clonotypes shared with other individuals than healthy twins, particularly with disease activity. Part of the variability in patient repertoires may have come from differing immunosuppressive treatments.

Germline lookup yields CDR1 DFQATT and CDR2 SNEGSKA (reference sequence). This CDR3 contains 15 residues. This chain joins TRBV20-1 and TRBJ2-1; no DNA is available, so the TRBD2 call from TCRdb remains unchecked. The receptor was isolated from a human donor with ulcerative colitis or Crohn's disease, or a healthy co-twin of an affected twin (not recorded which). The material sequenced was blood. The CDR3 loop reads CSARVFGTSGSEQFF.